Listed here is a single T cell receptor beta chain. Antigen specificity is unknown. These data are taken from a study of T cell responses to AZD1222 COVID-19 vaccine. Broader study findings: Donors in the cohort were predominantly white British and more often female, and clonal diversity was possibly underestimated. Two doses of AZD1222 preceded a rise in Spike-specific TCR breadth and depth. Repertoires were collected only later (after the peak T cell response had occurred).

From germline, CDR1 is SGHRS and CDR2 YFSETQ. This CDR3 is built from 12 residues. With 1 base removed from V and 8 bases from J, the gap between germline ends came to 9 bases. Combined were second doses at about 4 or about 12 weeks. Using immunoSEQ multiplex PCR, the repertoire was profiled, and TCRdb retains in-frame clones only, with some absent. The sample lists about 160,000 clones, roughly 88% occurring once. Source: peripheral blood, taken 28 days after the second AZD1222 dose. V and J are TRBV5-1 and TRBJ1-1, with D uncertain. The sequence was collected from an adult who received the AZD1222 COVID-19 vaccine. Here the CDR3 reads CASSLKGTEAFF. The CDR3 DNA reads TGCGCCAGCAGCTTGAAGGGAACCGAAGCTTTCTTT.